Listed here is a single T cell receptor beta chain. The entry originates in a study of T cell changes during pregnancy in multiple sclerosis. The CDR3 runs 17 residues. Trimming cost V 0 bases and J 0 bases, with 12 bases left between them. CDR1 is MGHRA, CDR2 YSYEKL, per germline. Here immunoSEQ multiplex PCR was the method, and the copy in TCRdb shows in-frame clones only, minus some. This sample yields fewer than 150,000 clones, of which about 95% are seen a single time; more than 0.4% belongs to the top ten. The sequence was collected from a female donor with multiple sclerosis, enrolled in a pregnancy study. The rearrangement links TRBV4-1 to TRBJ2-1; a possible D gene is TRBD1 (5 bases). This material consisted of peripheral blood, taken after pregnancy. The CDR3 DNA reads TGCGCCAGCAGCCAAGATGGGGCCAGAAGCTCCTACAATGAGCAGTTCTTC. It specifies CASSQDGARSSYNEQFF.